This TCR beta chain emerged from a study of CD8 T cells in ankylosing spondylitis. The study, taken as a whole, reports: Disease-associated clones were reportedly significantly overrepresented in matched ankylosing spondylitis synovial fluid. Ankylosing spondylitis blood appeared to carry a characteristic TCR beta motif of eight or nine highly homologous variants.

For TCR beta, libraries came from quantitative 5'-RACE with molecular barcodes. MiXCR, run by TCRdb on the 5' RACE reads, gives a single entry per CDR3 protein. The profile shows about 440,000 distinct CDR3 sequences, 17% of them singletons. In this sample, this clonotype turned up many times. The antigen is not known. The V segment lost 5 bases and the J segment 8 bases; nucleotides outside the gene matches: 5. The CDR3 length is 13 residues. This receptor was obtained from a male donor with ankylosing spondylitis. The chain joins TRBV12-3 or TRBV12-4 to TRBJ2-1, with 8 positions matching TRBD2. Sample: blood, either unsorted or a sorted T cell fraction (not recorded which). Here the CDR3 DNA reads TGTGCCAGCAGTATAAGCGGGAGTCATGAGCAGTTCTTC. Amino acid sequence: CASSISGSHEQFF.